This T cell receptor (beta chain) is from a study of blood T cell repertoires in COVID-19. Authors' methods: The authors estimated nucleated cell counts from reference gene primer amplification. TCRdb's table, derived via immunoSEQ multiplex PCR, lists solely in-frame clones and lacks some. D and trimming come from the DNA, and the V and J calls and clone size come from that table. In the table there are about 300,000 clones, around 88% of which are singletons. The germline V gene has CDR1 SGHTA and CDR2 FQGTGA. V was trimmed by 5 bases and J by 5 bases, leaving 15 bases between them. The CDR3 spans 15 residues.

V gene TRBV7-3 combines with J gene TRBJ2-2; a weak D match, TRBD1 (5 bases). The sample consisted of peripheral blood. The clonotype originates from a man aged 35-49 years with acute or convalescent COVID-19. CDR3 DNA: TGTGCCAGCAGCCCAAAGCAGGGTATGACCGGGGAGCTGTTTTTT. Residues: CASSPKQGMTGELFF.